Below, 20 T cell receptor beta chains from the same sample are listed, as sequenced in a study of T cell repertoires in cytomegalovirus infection. Using its own MiXCR run on the reads, TCRdb lists one record per CDR3 protein. Here the sample spans about 600,000 distinct CDR3 sequences, 24% being singletons. Sequenced: CD8+ T cells from PBMCs. The receptors originated from a human donor in good health (CMV status not recorded). Some clones in this sample may be carry-over from other donors' samples.

The chain employs TRBV5-1 and TRBJ1-1; unclear D gene. This CDR3 has 11 amino acids. V lost 0 bases, J lost 8 bases, and 5 bases lay in between. CDR1 and CDR2 from the germline V gene are SGHRS and YFSETQ. In nucleotides, the CDR3 is TGCGCCAGCAGCTTGGCCAGCGAAGCTTTCTTT. Translating it yields CASSLASEAFF.

This rearrangement joins TRBV27 to TRBJ2-1; D gene ambiguous. V gave up 8 bases and J gave up 10 bases, with 21 bases separating them. Germline CDR1 and CDR2: MNHEY and SMNVEV (reference sequence). The CDR3 consists of 14 residues. The CDR3 here is CASSFGIKVGEQFF. For the CDR3, the DNA is TGTGCCAGCTCTTTTGGGATTAAGGTAGGCGAGCAGTTCTTC.

About this clonotype: A much more abundant neighbour one base away suggests this may be a read error. This sequence joins TRBV7-3 and TRBJ2-1; 7 positions match TRBD2. The germline gives CDR1 SGHTA, CDR2 FQGTGA. V dropped 4 bases and J dropped 7; count of bases not matched to a gene: 16. There are 17 residues in the CDR3. CDR3 sequence: CASSSDPTSALVNEQFF. The DNA of the CDR3 is TGTGCCAGCAGCTCCGATCCTACTAGCGCGTTAGTGAATGAGCAGTTCTTC.

This chain joins TRBV28 and TRBJ1-6; TRBD1 matches 7 bases. This CDR3 spans 16 amino acids. The trim removed 7 bases at V and 0 bases at J, leaving 6 bases unmatched. The germline V gene has CDR1 MDHEN and CDR2 SYDVKM. The CDR3 loop is CASTTPGGSYNSPLHF. Here the CDR3 DNA reads TGTGCCAGCACCACTCCAGGGGGCTCCTATAATTCACCCCTCCACTTT. Supplemented by reference TRBV28 and TRBJ1-6, the full variable domain reads DVKVTQSSRYLVKRTGEKVFLECVQDMDHENMFWYRQDPGLGLRLIYFSYDVKMKEKGDIPEGYSVSREKKERFSLILESASTNQTSMYLCASTTPGGSYNSPLHFGNGTRLTVT.

The chain uses TRBV20-1 and TRBJ1-2; possibly TRBD1 for D (6 bases). V dropped 6 bases and J dropped 4 bases, with 24 bases sitting between them. CDR1 is DFQATT, CDR2 SNEGSKA, per germline (reference sequence). This CDR3 is built from 16 residues. The CDR3 bases are TGCAGTGCCAACCCTTATCCGGGGGCGACGATCTATGGCTACACCTTC. Its translation is CSANPYPGATIYGYTF.

This clonotype was counted a few times. CDR3 sequence reads: CASSSSRRTGDYGYTF. The CDR3 DNA reads TGTGCCAGCAGCTCCTCCCGAAGGACAGGGGACTATGGCTACACCTTC. The rearrangement uses TRBV7-9 and TRBJ1-2; TRBD1 matches 9 bases. Germline-derived CDR1 and CDR2 are SEHNR and FQNEAQ (reference sequence). Trimming cost V 4 bases and J 3 bases; bases outside gene matches: 9. The CDR3 totals 16 residues.

The chain joins TRBV6-4 to TRBJ1-2; no clear D. Per the germline V gene, CDR1 is MRHNA and CDR2 is SNTAGT. CDR3 length equals 15 residues. V lost 0 bases and J 4 bases, leaving 12 bases between the germline ends. CDR3 bases: TGTGCCAGCAGTGACTCCGGGGTTAGCTTCTATGGCTACACCTTC. As protein: CASSDSGVSFYGYTF.

This clonotype was counted many times. This chain connects TRBV28 to TRBJ1-5; D is ambiguous. Germline V gives CDR1 MDHEN, CDR2 SYDVKM. With 7 bases removed from V and 5 bases from J, the gap between germline ends came to 12 bases. This CDR3 contains 13 residues. CDR3 coding DNA: TGTGCCAGCACCCAGAGAACCCATCAGCCCCAGCATTTT. This gives the protein CASTQRTHQPQHF.

The chain couples TRBV6-2 or TRBV6-3 to TRBJ1-1, with no clear D. The V end lost 5 bases, the J end lost 1 base, and 14 bases lay between the germline ends. Germline V CDR1 and CDR2: MNHEY, SVGEGT. CDR3 length: 15 residues. The CDR3 DNA is TGTGCCAGCAGTGCCCTTGGACGGGAGAACACTGAAGCTTTCTTT. As protein: CASSALGRENTEAFF.

This clonotype has only a few counts. The chain combines TRBV28 with TRBJ1-5; 12 bases agree with TRBD1. Trimming took 2 bases from V and 5 from J; bases not matched to a gene: 4. Germline V CDR1 and CDR2: MDHEN, SYDVKM. The CDR3 runs to 16 residues. In DNA form, the CDR3 reads TGTGCCAGCAGTTTAGGGACAGGGGGCAGAGATCAGCCCCAGCATTTT. It translates to CASSLGTGGRDQPQHF.

A few counts support this clonotype. The chain combines TRBV12-5 with TRBJ1-6, with 7 bases identical to TRBD1. The germline V gene encodes CDR1 LGHNT and CDR2 FRNRAP. Unmatched junction bases numbered 8, after V lost 1 base and J lost 5 bases. The CDR3 covers 17 residues. In nucleotides, the CDR3 is TGTGCTAGTGGTTTGGATTACGACAGGGTCCATAATTCACCCCTCCACTTT. Translating gives CASGLDYDRVHNSPLHF.

This clonotype has a count of ten or more. The chain carries TRBV7-9 and TRBJ2-5; D remains ambiguous. CDR3 size: 11 residues. V gave up 6 bases and J gave up 1 base, with 3 bases separating them. Looked up from germline, CDR1 is SEHNR and CDR2 is FQNEAQ (reference sequence). The CDR3 loop is CASRSQETQYF. As DNA, the CDR3 is TGTGCCAGCAGGTCCCAAGAGACCCAGTACTTC.

In regard to this clonotype: The junction shows a germline mismatch at one end, possibly a read error. The J gene is TRBJ1-1, the V gene TRBV28; no firm D call. The CDR3 extends over 14 amino acids. In germline, CDR1 is MDHEN, CDR2 SYDVKM. The CDR3 loop is CASSPDTLITVAFF. For the CDR3, the DNA is TGTGCCAGCAGTCCAGACACCCTAATAACTGTAGCTTTCTTT.

The rearrangement uses TRBV7-2 and TRBJ1-1, with D maybe TRBD1 (5 bases). V lost 7 bases and J 2 bases, leaving 14 bases between the germline ends. The germline CDR1 and CDR2 sequences are SGHTA and FQGNSA. The CDR3 totals 14 residues. The CDR3 spells CASIAGRLNTEAFF. The CDR3 DNA follows: TGTGCCAGCATTGCAGGGAGGCTTAACACTGAAGCTTTCTTT.

This clonotype was recorded a few times. This chain connects TRBV10-3 to TRBJ1-5; D gene unclear. This CDR3 region has 14 residues. Trimming cost V 2 bases and J 3 bases, with 8 bases left between them. Germline assignment: CDR1 ENHRY and CDR2 SYGVKD. CDR3 in amino acids: CAISEPGDNQPQHF. CDR3 sequence (DNA): TGTGCCATCAGTGAGCCCGGGGACAATCAGCCCCAGCATTTT.

This chain uses TRBV27 with TRBJ1-6; D remains unclear. Trimming took off 0 bases at V and 7 bases at J, with 16 bases between the two ends. This CDR3 spans 17 amino acids. CDR1 and CDR2 from the germline V gene are MNHEY and SMNVEV (reference sequence). The CDR3 loop is CASSLSPGILINSPLHF. In nucleotides, the CDR3 is TGTGCCAGCAGTTTATCTCCGGGGATCCTGATCAATTCACCCCTCCACTTT.

The chain employs TRBV27 and TRBJ1-2; D gene unclear. CDR1 is MNHEY and CDR2 is SMNVEV in the germline V gene (reference sequence). There are 15 residues in the CDR3. The V gene lost 6 bases and the J gene lost 8 bases, with 22 bases spanning the gap. CDR3 loop: CASRLTSQPLWGYTF. The CDR3, as DNA: TGTGCCAGCAGACTAACCTCACAGCCCCTGTGGGGCTACACCTTC.

This clonotype was recorded at least ten times. This chain uses TRBV7-9 with TRBJ2-5, with 9 bases identical to TRBD1. The germline V gene encodes CDR1 SEHNR and CDR2 FQNEAQ (reference sequence). CDR3 size: 15 residues. V lost 5 bases, J lost 4 bases, and 8 bases stayed unmatched. DNA of the CDR3: TGTGCCAGCAGCGGCAGACAGGGGGAACGAGAGACCCAGTACTTC. It translates to CASSGRQGERETQYF. Using reference TRBV7-9 and TRBJ2-5 for the parts outside the CDR3, the full variable domain is DTGVSQNPRHKITKRGQNVTFRCDPISEHNRLYWYRQTLGQGPEFLTYFQNEAQLEKSRLLSDRFSAERPKGSFSTLEIQRTEQGDSAMYLCASSGRQGERETQYFGPGTRLLVL.

This clonotype was found many times. V is TRBV7-9 and J is TRBJ1-1; D not certain. The CDR3 contains 12 residues. Trimming left V 7 bases short and J 7 bases short, with 13 bases between. From germline, CDR1 is SEHNR and CDR2 FQNEAQ (reference sequence). For the CDR3, the DNA is TGTGCCAGCACCATGAGGTGGGGTGAAGCTTTCTTT. Encoded protein: CASTMRWGEAFF. The whole variable domain, remainder taken from reference TRBV7-9 and TRBJ1-1, is DTGVSQNPRHKITKRGQNVTFRCDPISEHNRLYWYRQTLGQGPEFLTYFQNEAQLEKSRLLSDRFSAERPKGSFSTLEIQRTEQGDSAMYLCASTMRWGEAFFGQGTRLTVV.

This sequence joins TRBV5-6 and TRBJ2-3; 8 bases are a match to TRBD1. Losses at the gene ends were 0 bases for V and 2 bases for J; bases not matched to a gene: 2. The CDR3 loop spans 15 amino acids. Germline loops: CDR1 SGHDT, CDR2 YYEEEE. CDR3 amino acids: CASSLGTGPTDTQYF. In nucleotides, the CDR3 is TGTGCCAGCAGCTTGGGGACAGGGCCCACAGATACGCAGTATTTT. The complete variable domain, with remaining parts taken from reference TRBV5-6 and TRBJ2-3, reads DAGVTQSPTHLIKTRGQQVTLRCSPKSGHDTVSWYQQALGQGPQFIFQYYEEEERQRGNFPDRFSGHQFPNYSSELNVNALLLGDSALYLCASSLGTGPTDTQYFGPGTRLTVL.